A selection of T cell receptor beta chains follows, all from one sample in a study of cytomegalovirus exposure and HLA in healthy donors. The table came from immunoSEQ multiplex PCR; TCRdb's copy has only in-frame clones and leaves some out. The sample carries about 73,000 clones, around 90% recorded once. The specimen sequenced was PBMCs. The receptors were sampled from a young woman in good health and CMV-seropositive. Both conserved end residues are part of each CDR3. Each record gives: clone size, J gene, V gene, CDR3 length, D gene, CDR3 protein, CDR3 DNA. A D gene is named only where the DNA matches it firmly. Rows give clone size only sometimes, using once, few, many, or a class for an expanded clone.

>-|TRBJ2-1|TRBV30|15|TRBD1
CAWDLGQGSYNEQFF
TGTGCCTGGGACCTCGGACAGGGCTCCTACAATGAGCAGTTCTTC
>-|TRBJ1-4|TRBV28|15|-
CASSFVAATNEKLFF
TGTGCCAGCAGTTTCGTGGCGGCAACTAATGAAAAACTGTTTTTT
>-|TRBJ2-7|TRBV28|14|TRBD2
CASSFRGRAHEQYF
TGTGCCAGCAGTTTTAGAGGGAGGGCCCACGAGCAGTACTTC
>-|TRBJ2-7|TRBV19|14|-
CASSGERSSYEQYF
TGTGCCAGTAGCGGGGAGCGGTCCTCCTACGAGCAGTACTTC
>-|TRBJ2-1|TRBV29-1|12|-
CSVEASYNEQFF
TGCAGCGTTGAAGCCAGTTACAATGAGCAGTTCTTC
>-|TRBJ2-7|TRBV28|14|TRBD2
CASSFAGGALEQYF
TGTGCCAGCAGTTTCGCGGGAGGAGCTTTGGAGCAGTACTTC
>-|TRBJ1-1|TRBV18|18|TRBD1
CASSLTGTGRFMNTEAFF
TGTGCCAGCTCACTGACCGGGACAGGAAGATTCATGAACACTGAAGCTTTCTTT
>-|TRBJ1-1|TRBV5-6|16|-
CASSLVPPRGRSEAFF
TGTGCCAGCAGCTTGGTACCCCCACGTGGGCGAAGTGAAGCTTTCTTT
>-|TRBJ1-1|TRBV15|16|-
CATSRVLSYQGTEAFF
TGTGCCACCAGCAGAGTCTTGAGTTATCAGGGCACTGAAGCTTTCTTT
>-|TRBJ1-6|TRBV14|13|-
CASKRARDSPLHF
TGTGCCAGCAAAAGGGCCAGGGATTCACCCCTCCACTTT
>once|TRBJ2-5|TRBV27|15|-
CASSLSIANQETQYF
TGTGCCAGCAGTTTATCGATTGCGAACCAAGAGACCCAGTACTTC
>-|TRBJ2-1|TRBV19|14|-
CASSTVGQYNEQFF
TGTGCCAGTAGTACCGTGGGACAATACAATGAGCAGTTCTTC
>many|TRBJ2-7|TRBV4-2|16|TRBD2
CASSQDFTSGSYEQYF
TGTGCCAGCAGCCAAGATTTTACTAGCGGGAGTTACGAGCAGTACTTC
>-|TRBJ1-4|TRBV18|14|-
CASSPAGVGEKLFF
TGTGCCAGCTCACCAGCCGGGGTCGGGGAAAAACTGTTTTTT
>few|TRBJ1-5|TRBV9|16|TRBD1
CASRYPSRDRNQPQHF
TGTGCCAGCAGATATCCTAGTCGGGACAGAAATCAGCCCCAGCATTTT
>-|TRBJ2-3|TRBV2|19|TRBD2
CASSESLAGGPAPPDTQYF
TGTGCCAGCAGTGAAAGCCTAGCGGGAGGGCCTGCCCCCCCAGATACGCAGTATTTT